The 3 T cell receptor beta chains listed next were all sequenced from one sample in a study of blood T cell repertoires in COVID-19. Using immunoSEQ multiplex PCR, the repertoire was profiled, and TCRdb retains in-frame clones only, with some absent. The sample lists under 250,000 clones; 82% were seen once. Sequences were obtained from peripheral blood. The receptors come from a woman aged 18-29 years with acute or convalescent COVID-19.

The V gene is TRBV7-9, the J gene TRBJ1-2; 8 bases map to TRBD1. Germline trimming cut 6 bases from V and 2 bases from J; bases unmatched to any gene: 5. Germline loops: CDR1 SEHNR, CDR2 FQNEAQ (reference sequence). There are 14 residues in the CDR3. CDR3 nucleotide sequence: TGTGCCAGCAGAGGGACAGGCATAAACTATGGCTACACCTTC. Its translation is CASRGTGINYGYTF.

The rearrangement links TRBV27 to TRBJ1-1, with D maybe TRBD1 (5 bases). The V gene's germline CDR1 is MNHEY and CDR2 SMNVEV (reference sequence). The CDR3 totals 13 residues. V was clipped by 3 bases and J by 1 base, with 6 bases between them. Written as DNA, the CDR3 is TGTGCCAGCAGTTTTCAGGGGAACACTGAAGCTTTCTTT. This translates into CASSFQGNTEAFF.

This clone was found once. The chain is built from TRBV7-8 and TRBJ1-5, with D perhaps matching TRBD1 (5 bases). The CDR3 sequence is 16 residues long. The ends were cut back, 4 bases at V and 0 bases at J, with 13 bases in the middle. Germline V gene sequence: CDR1 SGHVS, CDR2 FQNEAQ. In DNA, the CDR3 is TGTGCCAGCAGCTGGGAGGGGCGGTATAGCAATCAGCCCCAGCATTTT. Its protein is CASSWEGRYSNQPQHF.